This T cell receptor beta chain derives from a study of blood T cell repertoires in COVID-19 (dated by TCRdb to the early 2020s). The study in broad terms: Samples from collaborators originated in the United States, Italy and Spain and spanned both the acute and convalescent phases of COVID-19. The dataset comprised deeply sampled blood TCRbeta repertoires from subjects exposed to, actively infected with, or recovered from COVID-19. HLA class I and class II types, where available, came from metadata supplied by the sample provider rather than from assay-based typing. The material from the prospective study consisted of cDNA or gDNA derived from T cells, B-cell-depleted T cells, or PBMCs. A de-identified subject ID, COVID-19 status, age in years and sex were almost always included in the sample metadata. A freely available public database, intended as a resource for researchers studying the immune response to SARS-CoV-2, is where the repertoires were released. The samples were drawn from the first 160 participants of the ongoing ImmuneRACE study and from 950 to 1,500 subjects provided by 6 global collaborators.

The immunoSEQ Assay, a bias-controlled multiplex PCR, was used to amplify TCRbeta CDR3 regions from genomic DNA. The study's own analysis went as follows. The number of nucleated cells in each sample was estimated from the amplification of reference gene primers within the assay. To quantify the absolute abundance of each unique TCRbeta CDR3 rearrangement, sequence reads were collapsed and filtered. Productive Simpson clonality was computed per sample as the square root of Simpson's diversity index over productive rearrangements. The immuneACCESS repertoire file appears here via TCRdb, limited to in-frame rearrangements. These files lack a portion of the clones; in checked studies, under half of the deficit traces to unresolved V genes, and the cause of the others is not known. The DNA gave D and trimming, while V, J and clone size come from that table. The table for this sample lists hundreds of thousands of clones; about 88% of them were counted only once. About 8% of the sample is in the top ten clones.

The CDR3 contains 14 residues, cysteine and phenylalanine counted. Just the 42-base CDR3 DNA is kept, in frame starting at base 1. The junction shows trimming of 6 bases on V and 7 bases on J, and the gene matches do not reach 10 bases of it. The CDR1 and CDR2 encoded by the germline V gene (reference sequence) are MNHEY and SMNVEV. One collaborating source in Seattle enrolled patients during active infection and followed them longitudinally through the course of disease. Whole blood was collected in K2EDTA tubes by collaborating institutions according to the institutions' own protocols. For TCRbeta analysis, collaborator samples were shipped as frozen whole blood, as isolated PBMCs, or as DNA extracted from either sample type. As concerns this clone: No cognate antigen has been identified for it. Base qualities are not recorded, but no much larger clone differs from it by a single base.

The paper as a whole reports these results and caveats: Clinical and demographic metadata were provided uncurated, with the amount varying by source and participant.

The sequence is built from TRBV27 and TRBJ2-7, with TRBD1 identical over 9 junction bases. The receptor was derived from a woman aged 50 to 60 with COVID-19, enrolled during active disease. Sequencing input: peripheral blood. Here is the DNA: TGTGCCAGCAGCCCCCGGGACAGGGCTGGGGAGCAGTACTTC. Translated, this gives CASSPRDRAGEQYF.